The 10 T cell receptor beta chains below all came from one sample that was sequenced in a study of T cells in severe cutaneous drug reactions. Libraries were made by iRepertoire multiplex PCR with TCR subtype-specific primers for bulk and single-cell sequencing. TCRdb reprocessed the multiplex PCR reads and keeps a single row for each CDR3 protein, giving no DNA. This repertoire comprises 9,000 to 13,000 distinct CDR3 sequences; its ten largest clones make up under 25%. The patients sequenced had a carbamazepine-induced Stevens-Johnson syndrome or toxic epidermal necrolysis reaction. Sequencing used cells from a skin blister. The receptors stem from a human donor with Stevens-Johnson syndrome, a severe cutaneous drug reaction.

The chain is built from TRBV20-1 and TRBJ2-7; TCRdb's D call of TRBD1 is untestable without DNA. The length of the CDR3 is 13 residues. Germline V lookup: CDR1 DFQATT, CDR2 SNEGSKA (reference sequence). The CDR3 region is CSVPGQGGYEQYF.

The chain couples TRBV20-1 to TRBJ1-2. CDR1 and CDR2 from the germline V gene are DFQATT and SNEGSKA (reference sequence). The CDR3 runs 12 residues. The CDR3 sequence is CSASVDNYGYTF.

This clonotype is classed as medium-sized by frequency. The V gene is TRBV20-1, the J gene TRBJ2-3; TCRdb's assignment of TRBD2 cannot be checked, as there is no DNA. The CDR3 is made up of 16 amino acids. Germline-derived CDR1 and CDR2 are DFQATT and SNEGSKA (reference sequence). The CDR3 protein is CSARGASGGDTDTQYF.

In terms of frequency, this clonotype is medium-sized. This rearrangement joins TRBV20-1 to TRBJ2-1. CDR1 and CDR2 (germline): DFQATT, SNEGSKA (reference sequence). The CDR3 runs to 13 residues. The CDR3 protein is CSARPVQVNEQFF.

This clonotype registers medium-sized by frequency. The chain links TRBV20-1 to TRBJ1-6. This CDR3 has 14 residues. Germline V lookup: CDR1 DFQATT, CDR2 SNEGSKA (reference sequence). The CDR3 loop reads CSARVPTPNSPLHF.

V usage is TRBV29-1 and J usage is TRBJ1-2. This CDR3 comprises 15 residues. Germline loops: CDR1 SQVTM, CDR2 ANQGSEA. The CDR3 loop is CSVEGIGEDGYGYTF.

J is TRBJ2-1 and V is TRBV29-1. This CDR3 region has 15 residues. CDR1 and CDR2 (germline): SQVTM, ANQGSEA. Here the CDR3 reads CSVVTGGSSYNEQFF.

CDR3 residues: CSARGLLTDTQYF. The chain uses TRBV20-1 and TRBJ2-3; the TCRdb call, TRBD2, lacks DNA for checking. The CDR3 length is 13 residues. The germline V gene has CDR1 DFQATT and CDR2 SNEGSKA (reference sequence).

The CDR3 here is CSARDHSSSGNTIYF. This sequence joins TRBV20-1 and TRBJ1-3. Germline loops: CDR1 DFQATT, CDR2 SNEGSKA (reference sequence). This CDR3 contains 15 residues.

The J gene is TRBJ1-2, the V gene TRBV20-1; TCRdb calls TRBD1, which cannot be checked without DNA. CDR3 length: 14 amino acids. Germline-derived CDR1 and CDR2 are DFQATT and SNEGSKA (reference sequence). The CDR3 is CSARDRRAVHGYTF.